The 27 T cell receptor beta chains listed next were all sequenced from one sample in a study of tumor and adjacent non-tumor tissue in lung cancer. TCRbeta libraries were built with three rounds of nested PCR, modified from ARM-PCR. TCRdb fed the multiplex PCR reads into MiXCR, producing one record per CDR3 protein. Altogether around 60,000 distinct CDR3 sequences are present, about 56% being singletons, with the ten largest covering roughly 35%. No cell sorting was done before RNA was extracted from the tissue. The normal lung tissue was taken more than 3 cm from the tumor edge. The specimen sequenced was distant non-tumor lung tissue. Every receptor here comes from a man in his sixties or seventies with non-small cell lung cancer.

With regard to this clonotype: One base away lies a much larger clone, so this may be a sequencing read error. The J gene is TRBJ2-1, the V gene TRBV28, with 8 positions matching TRBD1. J gave up 4 bases and V 5 bases, and 4 bases lay outside the gene matches. This CDR3 has 14 residues. Per germline, CDR1 MDHEN and CDR2 SYDVKM. The CDR3, as DNA: TGTGCCAGCAGTCAGGGGGCCGTTTACAATGAGCAGTTCTTC. It yields the protein CASSQGAVYNEQFF. Supplemented by reference TRBV28 and TRBJ2-1, the full variable domain reads DVKVTQSSRYLVKRTGEKVFLECVQDMDHENMFWYRQDPGLGLRLIYFSYDVKMKEKGDIPEGYSVSREKKERFSLILESASTNQTSMYLCASSQGAVYNEQFFGPGTRLTVL.

This clonotype occurred a few times. Because the CDR3 is missing its conserved closing phenylalanine or tryptophan, this is likely a read error. The chain recombines TRBV28 with TRBJ2-6; the match to TRBD1 covers 8 bases. Looked up from germline, CDR1 is MDHEN and CDR2 is SYDVKM. The CDR3 has 19 residues. CDR3 DNA sequence: TGTGCCAACAGTTTACATGGGGCAGGGGGCGTCTCTGGGGCCAACGTCCTGACTCTC. Translated: CANSLHGAGGVSGANVLTL.

This clonotype was counted many times. This chain connects TRBV29-1 to TRBJ2-1; D gene ambiguous. The V gene lost 4 bases and the J gene lost 5 bases, with 3 bases spanning the gap. CDR1 and CDR2 (germline): SQVTM, ANQGSEA. The CDR3 loop spans 10 amino acids. CDR3 residues: CSVADNEQFF. For the CDR3, the DNA is TGCAGCGTTGCGGACAATGAGCAGTTCTTC.

Turning to this clonotype: Being one base from a much bigger clone, this may be a read error. The V gene is TRBV6-6, the J gene TRBJ2-1, with D hard to call. CDR3 length equals 13 residues. The germline V gene encodes CDR1 MNHNY and CDR2 SVGAGI (reference sequence). Trimming left V 0 bases short and J 7 bases short, with 7 bases between. As DNA, the CDR3 is TGTGCCAGCAGTTACTCGACCAGGAATGAGCAGTTCTTC. Translation gives CASSYSTRNEQFF.

In the case of this clonotype: A much larger clone lies a single base off, so this may be a read error. V is TRBV5-4 and J is TRBJ2-7; 8 bases match TRBD1. Trimming at V came to 6 bases and at J to 4 bases, leaving 6 bases not matched to a gene. The CDR3 runs to 13 residues. Germline CDR1 and CDR2: SGHNT and YYREEE (reference sequence). The CDR3 loop reads CASNGQGGYEQYF. CDR3 sequence (DNA): TGTGCCAGCAACGGACAGGGAGGTTACGAGCAGTACTTC.

This clonotype came up many times. The chain recombines TRBV5-5 with TRBJ2-2; no reliable D call. The V and J ends lost 2 bases and 1 base respectively, with 6 bases between them. CDR1 is SGHKS, CDR2 YYEKEE, per germline (reference sequence). The CDR3 is made up of 14 amino acids. The CDR3 DNA reads TGTGCCAGCAGCTTCGGCAGGAACACCGGGGAGCTGTTTTTT. Translating gives CASSFGRNTGELFF.

In regard to this clonotype: The junction does not match germline at one end; this may be a read error. The J gene is TRBJ2-7, the V gene TRBV29-1, with TRBD2 matching 7 bases. CDR3 length equals 13 residues. Germline assignment: CDR1 SQVTM and CDR2 ANQGSEA. DNA of the CDR3: TGCAGCGTTGCAAGGGCAGGGAGGGACGAGCGGTACTTC. This gives the protein CSVARAGRDERYF.

Notes on this clonotype: One base away lies a much larger clone, so this may be a sequencing read error. This chain links TRBV5-5 with TRBJ1-5; possibly TRBD1 for D (5 bases). The DNA end lines up better with TRBJ2-3; the J call may be wrong. The CDR3 spans 17 residues. Germline CDR1 SGHKS, CDR2 YYEKEE (reference sequence). The DNA of the CDR3 is TGTGCCAGCAGCTTGGGGCAGGGTGGGGCCCCAGGTCAGCCCCAGTATTTT. Translating gives CASSLGQGGAPGQPQYF.

In the case of this clonotype: The junction shows a germline mismatch at one end, possibly a read error. The rearrangement uses TRBV29-1 and TRBJ2-7, with D maybe TRBD2 (6 bases). The CDR3 sequence is 14 residues long. CDR1 SQVTM and CDR2 ANQGSEA come from the germline V gene. The CDR3 is CNVVKAGTSYKQYF. In DNA, the CDR3 is TGCAACGTGGTCAAAGCGGGTACCTCCTACAAGCAGTACTTC.

A single count supports this clonotype. This rearrangement joins TRBV11-1 to TRBJ2-7; no clear D. This CDR3 is 16 amino acids long. The V gene's germline CDR1 is SGHAT and CDR2 FQDESV (reference sequence). V dropped 5 bases and J dropped 5 bases, with 22 bases sitting between them. Here the CDR3 reads CASSLVHQGLGHEQYF. The DNA for the CDR3 is TGTGCCAGCAGCCTAGTCCACCAAGGGCTAGGCCACGAGCAGTACTTC.

This clonotype appeared many times. The rearrangement links TRBV5-4 to TRBJ1-2; 8 bases line up with TRBD1. V lost 2 bases to trimming and J lost 6 bases; unmatched junction nucleotides: 3. The germline gives CDR1 SGHNT, CDR2 YYREEE (reference sequence). CDR3 length equals 13 residues. In nucleotides, the CDR3 is TGTGCCAGCAGCTTAGCAGGGGGCGATGGCTACACCTTC. Translated: CASSLAGGDGYTF.

This clonotype was detected only a few times. The genes are TRBV28 and TRBJ2-3; D may be TRBD2 (6 bases). Per germline, CDR1 MDHEN and CDR2 SYDVKM. This CDR3 spans 15 amino acids. V lost 3 bases and J lost 2, with 12 bases in between. The CDR3 coding sequence is TGTGCCAGCAGTTTCACACTAGCTTCCACAGATACGCAGTATTTT. Its translation: CASSFTLASTDTQYF. The full variable domain, rest sourced from reference TRBV28 and TRBJ2-3, is DVKVTQSSRYLVKRTGEKVFLECVQDMDHENMFWYRQDPGLGLRLIYFSYDVKMKEKGDIPEGYSVSREKKERFSLILESASTNQTSMYLCASSFTLASTDTQYFGPGTRLTVL.

The chain recombines TRBV11-3 with TRBJ2-4; D is unresolved. Trimming removed 7 bases at V and 2 bases at J, with 18 bases between. This CDR3 has 16 amino acids. CDR1 is SGHNT, CDR2 YENEEA, per germline. The CDR3 DNA sequence: TGTGCCAGCAACTTGAACATGGGTAGTTCCAAAAACATTCAGTACTTC. Encoded protein: CASNLNMGSSKNIQYF.

In its sample, this clonotype was seen once. A much more abundant neighbour one base away suggests this may be a read error. The CDR3 ends on some other residue instead of the conserved phenylalanine or tryptophan, so this is likely a read error. The chain joins TRBV2 to TRBJ2-7, with D perhaps matching TRBD1 or TRBD2 (5 bases each). The CDR3 runs to 14 residues. Germline V lookup: CDR1 SNHLY, CDR2 FYNNEI. Trimming pared 0 bases from V and 6 bases from J, leaving 12 bases between. CDR3 loop: CASSEAPGTGEQYL. The DNA of the CDR3 is TGTGCCAGCAGTGAAGCCCCGGGGACGGGCGAGCAGTACCTC.

The CDR3 nucleotides read TGTGCCAGCAGCGAGCAGGGGTACAACACCGGGGAGCTGTTTTTT. Amino acid sequence: CASSEQGYNTGELFF. The chain links TRBV7-3 to TRBJ2-2, with D possibly being TRBD1 (6 bases). The length of the CDR3 is 15 residues. The germline V gene encodes CDR1 SGHTA and CDR2 FQGTGA. Trimming pared 5 bases from V and 2 bases from J, leaving 12 bases between.

This clonotype has more than one count but fewer than ten. A much more abundant neighbour one base away suggests this may be a read error. The chain has TRBV6-5 and TRBJ1-1, with D unclear. CDR3 length: 13 amino acids. Germline V CDR1 and CDR2: MNHEY, SVGAGI. V shed 5 bases and J shed 3 bases, with 10 bases lying between them. Written as DNA, the CDR3 is TGTGCCAGCAGTGGCAGTCAAGACACTGAAGCTTTCTTT. This encodes CASSGSQDTEAFF.

Ten or more counts support this clonotype. This sequence joins TRBV11-2 and TRBJ1-1; maybe TRBD1 (5 bases). V lost 4 bases, J lost 1 base, and 10 bases lay in between. The CDR3 extends over 14 amino acids. From germline, CDR1 is SGHAT and CDR2 FQNNGV. This chain's CDR3 is CASSSRAGNTEAFF. The CDR3 DNA reads TGTGCCAGCAGCTCCAGGGCGGGGAACACTGAAGCTTTCTTT.

A word on this clonotype: Mismatch with germline at one junction end may stem from a read error. The rearrangement uses TRBV11-1 and TRBJ2-5; TRBD1 might be the D (6 bases). Germline-derived CDR1 and CDR2 are SGHAT and FQDESV (reference sequence). This CDR3 contains 14 residues. The DNA of the CDR3 is TGTGCCAGCACCAGGGGTGATCCACGAGAGACCCAATACTTC. It yields the protein CASTRGDPRETQYF.

This CDR3 reads CSARLGGIGETQYF. The CDR3 coding sequence is TGCAGTGCTAGATTGGGAGGGATTGGAGAGACCCAGTACTTC. The J gene is TRBJ2-5, the V gene TRBV20-1; 7 bases fit TRBD2. The J segment lost 4 bases and the V segment lost 2 bases, leaving 7 bases of the junction unmatched. Germline-derived CDR1 and CDR2 are DFQATT and SNEGSKA (reference sequence). This CDR3 is 14 amino acids long.

A note on this clonotype: Mismatch with germline at one junction end may stem from a read error. The V and J genes are TRBV28 and TRBJ1-5; TRBD1 is a possible D gene (6 bases). The CDR3 has 14 amino acids. CDR1 is MDHEN, CDR2 SYDVKM, per germline. The CDR3 nucleotides read TGTGCCAGCTGTTTGGTCCAGGGGAATCAGCACCAGCATTTT. This sequence encodes CASCLVQGNQHQHF.

Of note for this clonotype: The junction departs from germline at one end; a sequencing error may be responsible. CDR3 protein: CTSSPGQLENTEAFF. The CDR3 nucleotides read TGTACCAGCAGCCCCGGACAGTTGGAAAACACTGAAGCTTTCTTT. The V and J genes are TRBV11-2 and TRBJ1-1; possible D gene TRBD1, 6 bases. The CDR3 has 15 amino acids. Germline-derived CDR1 and CDR2 are SGHAT and FQNNGV.

On this clonotype: An end of the junction differs from the germline gene, which may be a read error. The chain couples TRBV12-3 or TRBV12-4 to TRBJ2-6, with 8 bases identical to TRBD1. This CDR3 comprises 16 residues. The CDR3, as DNA: TGTGCCATCAGTTTAGGACAGGGAGCTGGGGCCAACATCCTGACTTTC. It specifies CAISLGQGAGANILTF.

Turning to this clonotype: Given the absence of the conserved phenylalanine or tryptophan at the CDR3 end, a read error is likely. V usage is TRBV11-2 and J usage is TRBJ2-7; 7 nucleotides align to TRBD1. The germline gives CDR1 SGHAT, CDR2 FQNNGV. Trimming at V came to 10 bases and at J to 3 bases, leaving 6 bases not matched to a gene. The CDR3 is made up of 12 amino acids. The CDR3 reads CANRGRNYEQYL. The CDR3, as DNA: TGTGCCAACAGGGGACGGAACTACGAGCAGTACTTA.

The sample holds a few counts of this clonotype. The J gene is TRBJ2-5, the V gene TRBV5-1; D uncertain. This CDR3 region has 13 residues. The V end was cut by 0 bases, the J end by 1 base, with 4 bases between. Per the germline V gene, CDR1 is SGHRS and CDR2 is YFSETQ. CDR3 region: CASSLGIQETQYF. The CDR3 nucleotides read TGCGCCAGCAGCTTGGGAATCCAAGAGACCCAGTACTTC.

On this clonotype: Being one base from a much bigger clone, this may be a read error. V and J are TRBV30 and TRBJ2-3; 12 bases are a match to TRBD2. The CDR3 is 15 residues long. V lost 1 base, J lost 1 base, and 0 bases stayed unmatched. The germline V gene encodes CDR1 GTSNPN and CDR2 SVGIG (reference sequence). DNA for the CDR3: TGTGCCTGGAGTGGGACTAGCGGGGGCACAGATACGCAGTATTTT. Its protein is CAWSGTSGGTDTQYF.

Note on this clonotype: A much larger clone differs from this one at a single base, so this may be a read error. This rearrangement joins TRBV28 to TRBJ1-5, with a tentative D call TRBD1 (5 bases). CDR1 and CDR2 (germline): MDHEN, SYDVKM. The CDR3 sequence is 15 residues long. The CDR3 is CSSGEPGPFNQPQHF. The DNA of the CDR3 is TGTTCCAGCGGAGAGCCAGGGCCTTTCAATCAGCCCCAGCATTTT.

Concerning this clonotype itself: The conserved phenylalanine or tryptophan normally closing the CDR3 is absent here, so this likely arose from a read error. This chain links TRBV29-1 with TRBJ2-3; D remains unclear. This CDR3 comprises 11 residues. Looked up from germline, CDR1 is SQVTM and CDR2 is ANQGSEA. CDR3 sequence: CSLRGTDTQYS. CDR3 in DNA: TGTAGCCTTCGAGGCACAGATACGCAGTATTCT.